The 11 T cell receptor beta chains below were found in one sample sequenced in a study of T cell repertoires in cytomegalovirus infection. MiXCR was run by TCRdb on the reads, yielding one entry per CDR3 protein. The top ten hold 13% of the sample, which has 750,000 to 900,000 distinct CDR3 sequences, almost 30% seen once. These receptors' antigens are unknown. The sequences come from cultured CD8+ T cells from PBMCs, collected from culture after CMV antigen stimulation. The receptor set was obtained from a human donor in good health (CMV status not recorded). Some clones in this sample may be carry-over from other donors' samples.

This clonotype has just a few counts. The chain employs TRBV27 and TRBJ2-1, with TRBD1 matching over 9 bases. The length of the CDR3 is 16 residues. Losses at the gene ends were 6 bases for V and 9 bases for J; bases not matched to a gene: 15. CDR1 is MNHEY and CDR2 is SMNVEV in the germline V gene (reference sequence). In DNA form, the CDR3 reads TGTGCCAGCAGCCTAAACAGGGGGCGGGTTGGGGGTGAGCAGTTCTTC. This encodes CASSLNRGRVGGEQFF.

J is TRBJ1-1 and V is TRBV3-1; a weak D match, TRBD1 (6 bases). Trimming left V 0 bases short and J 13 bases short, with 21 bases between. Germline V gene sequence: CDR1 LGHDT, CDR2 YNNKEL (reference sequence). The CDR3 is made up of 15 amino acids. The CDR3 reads CASSQEGGHQGSGFF. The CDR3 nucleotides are TGTGCCAGCAGCCAAGAAGGGGGGCACCAGGGATCAGGTTTCTTT. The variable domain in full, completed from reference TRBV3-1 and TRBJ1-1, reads DTAVSQTPKYLVTQMGNDKSIKCEQNLGHDTMYWYKQDSKKFLKIMFSYNNKELIINETVPNRFSPKSPDKAHLNLHINSLELGDSAVYFCASSQEGGHQGSGFFGQGTRLTVV.

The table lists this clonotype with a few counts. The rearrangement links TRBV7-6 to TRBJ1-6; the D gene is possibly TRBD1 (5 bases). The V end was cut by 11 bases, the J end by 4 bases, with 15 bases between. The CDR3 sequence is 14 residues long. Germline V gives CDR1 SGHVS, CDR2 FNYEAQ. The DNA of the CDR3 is TGTGCCTCCGCTCAAACAGGATATAATTCACCCCTCCACTTT. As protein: CASAQTGYNSPLHF.

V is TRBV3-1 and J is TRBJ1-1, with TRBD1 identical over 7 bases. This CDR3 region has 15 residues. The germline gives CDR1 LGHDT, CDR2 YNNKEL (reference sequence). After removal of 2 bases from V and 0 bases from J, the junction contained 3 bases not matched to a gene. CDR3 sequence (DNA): TGTGCCAGCAGCCAATTAGGGGGCTTGAACACTGAAGCTTTCTTT. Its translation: CASSQLGGLNTEAFF. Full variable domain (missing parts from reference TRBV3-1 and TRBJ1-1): DTAVSQTPKYLVTQMGNDKSIKCEQNLGHDTMYWYKQDSKKFLKIMFSYNNKELIINETVPNRFSPKSPDKAHLNLHINSLELGDSAVYFCASSQLGGLNTEAFFGQGTRLTVV.

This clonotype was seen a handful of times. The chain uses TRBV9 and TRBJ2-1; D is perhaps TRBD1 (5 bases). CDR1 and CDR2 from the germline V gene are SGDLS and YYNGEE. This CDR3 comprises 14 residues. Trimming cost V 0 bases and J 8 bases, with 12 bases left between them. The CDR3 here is CASSVVSRGDEQFF. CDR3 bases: TGTGCCAGCAGCGTAGTTTCTAGGGGCGATGAGCAGTTCTTC. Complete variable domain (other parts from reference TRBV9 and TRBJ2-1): DSGVTQTPKHLITATGQRVTLRCSPRSGDLSVYWYQQSLDQGLQFLIQYYNGEERAKGNILERFSAQQFPDLHSELNLSSLELGDSALYFCASSVVSRGDEQFFGPGTRLTVL.

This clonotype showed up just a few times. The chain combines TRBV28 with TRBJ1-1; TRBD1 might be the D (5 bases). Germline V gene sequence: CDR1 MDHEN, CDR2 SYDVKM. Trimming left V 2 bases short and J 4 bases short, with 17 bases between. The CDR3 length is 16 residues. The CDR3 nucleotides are TGTGCCAGCAGTTTAGGCGAGGGAGGGGTTTTCACTGAAGCTTTCTTT. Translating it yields CASSLGEGGVFTEAFF.

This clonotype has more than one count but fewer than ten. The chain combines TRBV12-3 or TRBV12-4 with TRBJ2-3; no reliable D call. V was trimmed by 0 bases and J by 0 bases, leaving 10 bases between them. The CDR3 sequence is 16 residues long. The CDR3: CASSLAGYLSTDTQYF. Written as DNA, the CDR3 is TGTGCCAGCAGTTTAGCAGGTTACCTTAGCACAGATACGCAGTATTTT.

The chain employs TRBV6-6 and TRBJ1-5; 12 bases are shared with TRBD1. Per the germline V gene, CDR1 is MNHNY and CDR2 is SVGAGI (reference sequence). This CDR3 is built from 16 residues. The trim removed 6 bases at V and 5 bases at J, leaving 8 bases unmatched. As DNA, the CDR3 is TGTGCCAGCAGACATCGGGACAGGGGGCTTGATCAGCCCCAGCATTTT. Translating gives CASRHRDRGLDQPQHF.

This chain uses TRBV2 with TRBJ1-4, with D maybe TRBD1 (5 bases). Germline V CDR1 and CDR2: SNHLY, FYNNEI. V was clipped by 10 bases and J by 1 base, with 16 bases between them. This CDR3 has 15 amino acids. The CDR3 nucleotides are TGTGCCACAAATGGACACTGGGGAACTAATGAAAAACTGTTTTTT. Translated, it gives CATNGHWGTNEKLFF.

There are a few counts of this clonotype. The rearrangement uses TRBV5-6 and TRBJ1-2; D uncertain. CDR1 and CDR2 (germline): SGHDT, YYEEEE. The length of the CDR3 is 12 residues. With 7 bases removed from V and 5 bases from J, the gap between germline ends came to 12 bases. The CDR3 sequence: CASYALRYGYTF. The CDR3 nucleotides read TGTGCCAGCTATGCCCTAAGGTATGGCTACACCTTC.

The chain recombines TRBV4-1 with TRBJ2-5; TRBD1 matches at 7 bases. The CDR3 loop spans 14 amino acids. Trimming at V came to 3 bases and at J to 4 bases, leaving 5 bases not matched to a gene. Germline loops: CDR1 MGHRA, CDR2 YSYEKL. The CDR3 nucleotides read TGCGCCAGCAGCCATGAGGGACAGCCAGAGACCCAGTACTTC. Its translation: CASSHEGQPETQYF.